This TCR beta chain was profiled in a study of blood T cell repertoires in COVID-19. Study overall: The cDNA or gDNA used as material had been derived from T cells, B-cell-depleted T cells, or PBMCs.

The CDR3 is 14 amino acids. Germline CDR1 and CDR2: SGHTA and FQGNSA. V lost 5 bases, J lost 0 bases, and 2 bases stayed unmatched. Per the original methods: The authors estimated nucleated cell counts from reference gene primer amplification. Here immunoSEQ multiplex PCR was the method, and the copy in TCRdb shows in-frame clones only, minus some. That table furnishes V, J and clone size, whereas the DNA furnished D and trimming. Among about 130,000 clones, approximately 83% were seen once, and the ten largest hold 6.6%. This receptor was taken from a man at least 80 years old with active or convalescent COVID-19. The chain has TRBV7-2 and TRBJ2-3, with 7 positions matching TRBD2. Sequenced sample: peripheral blood. The CDR3, as DNA: TGTGCCAGCAGCCGCGGGAGAAGCACAGATACGCAGTATTTT. Its translation is CASSRGRSTDTQYF.